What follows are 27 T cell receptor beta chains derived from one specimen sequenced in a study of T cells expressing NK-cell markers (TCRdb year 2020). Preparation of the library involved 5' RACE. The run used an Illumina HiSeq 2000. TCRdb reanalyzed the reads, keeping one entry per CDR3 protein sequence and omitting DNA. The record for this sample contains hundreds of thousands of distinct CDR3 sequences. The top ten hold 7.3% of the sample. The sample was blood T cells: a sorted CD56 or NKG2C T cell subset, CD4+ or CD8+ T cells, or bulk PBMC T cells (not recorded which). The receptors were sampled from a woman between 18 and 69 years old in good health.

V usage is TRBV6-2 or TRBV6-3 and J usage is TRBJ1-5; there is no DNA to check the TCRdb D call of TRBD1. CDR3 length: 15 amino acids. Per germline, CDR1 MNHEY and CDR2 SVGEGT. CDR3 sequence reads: CASRNSGNSNQPQHF.

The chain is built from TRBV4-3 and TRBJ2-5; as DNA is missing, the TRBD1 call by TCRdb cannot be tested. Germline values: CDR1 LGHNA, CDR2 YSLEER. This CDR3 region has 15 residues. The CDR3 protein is CASSLSRYGEETQYF.

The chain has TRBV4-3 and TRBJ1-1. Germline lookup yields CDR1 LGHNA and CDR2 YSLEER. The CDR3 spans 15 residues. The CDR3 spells CASSQGTAGSTEAFF.

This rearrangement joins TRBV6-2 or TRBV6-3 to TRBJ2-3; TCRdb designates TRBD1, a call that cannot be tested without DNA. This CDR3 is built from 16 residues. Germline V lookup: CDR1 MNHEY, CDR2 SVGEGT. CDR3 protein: CASSDTGSAGRNTQYF.

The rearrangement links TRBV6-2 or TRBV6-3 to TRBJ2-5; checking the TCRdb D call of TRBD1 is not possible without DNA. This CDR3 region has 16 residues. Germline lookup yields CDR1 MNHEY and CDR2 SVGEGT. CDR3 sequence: CASSYHTPGYQETQYF.

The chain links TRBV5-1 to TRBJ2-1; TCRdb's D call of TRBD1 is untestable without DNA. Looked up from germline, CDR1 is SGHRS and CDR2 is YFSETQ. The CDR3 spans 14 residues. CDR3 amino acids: CASIEGALNNEQFF. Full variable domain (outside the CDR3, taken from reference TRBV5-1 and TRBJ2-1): KAGVTQTPRYLIKTRGQQVTLSCSPISGHRSVSWYQQTPGQGLQFLFEYFSETQRNKGNFPGRFSGRQFSNSRSEMNVSTLELGDSALYLCASIEGALNNEQFFGPGTRLTVL.

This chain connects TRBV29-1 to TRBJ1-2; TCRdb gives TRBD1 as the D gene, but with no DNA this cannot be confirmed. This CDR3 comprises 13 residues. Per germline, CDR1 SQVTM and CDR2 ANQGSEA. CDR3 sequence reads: CSVEELQGFGYTF.

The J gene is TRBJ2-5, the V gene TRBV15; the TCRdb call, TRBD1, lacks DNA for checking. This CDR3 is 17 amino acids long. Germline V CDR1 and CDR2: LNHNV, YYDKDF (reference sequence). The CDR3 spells CATSTHPLRDGQETQYF.

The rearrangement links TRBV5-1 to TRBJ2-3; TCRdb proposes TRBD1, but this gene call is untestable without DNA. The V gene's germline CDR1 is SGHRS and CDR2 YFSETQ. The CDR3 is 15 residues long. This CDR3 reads CASSLVGGSPDTQYF.

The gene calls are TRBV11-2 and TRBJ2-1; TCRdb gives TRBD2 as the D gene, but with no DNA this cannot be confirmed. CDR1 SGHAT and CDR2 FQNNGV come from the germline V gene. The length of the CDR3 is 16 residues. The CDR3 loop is CASSATGRAVVDEQFF.

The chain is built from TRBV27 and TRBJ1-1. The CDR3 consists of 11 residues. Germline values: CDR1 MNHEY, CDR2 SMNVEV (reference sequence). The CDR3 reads CASSTDGEAFF.

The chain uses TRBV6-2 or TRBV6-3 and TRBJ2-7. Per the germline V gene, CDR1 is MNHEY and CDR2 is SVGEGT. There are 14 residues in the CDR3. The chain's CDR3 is CASSYPGGPYEQYF.

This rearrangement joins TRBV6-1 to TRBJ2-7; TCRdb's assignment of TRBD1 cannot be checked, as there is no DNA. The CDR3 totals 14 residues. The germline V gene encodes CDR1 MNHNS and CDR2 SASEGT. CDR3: CASSDADIPGEQYF.

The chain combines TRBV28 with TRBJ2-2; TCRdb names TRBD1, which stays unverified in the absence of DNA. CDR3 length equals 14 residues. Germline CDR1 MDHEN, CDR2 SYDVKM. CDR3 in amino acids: CASRPGHRSGELFF.

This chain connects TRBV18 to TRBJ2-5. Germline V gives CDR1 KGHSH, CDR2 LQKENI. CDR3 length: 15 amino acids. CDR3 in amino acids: CASSPLKSDEETQYF.

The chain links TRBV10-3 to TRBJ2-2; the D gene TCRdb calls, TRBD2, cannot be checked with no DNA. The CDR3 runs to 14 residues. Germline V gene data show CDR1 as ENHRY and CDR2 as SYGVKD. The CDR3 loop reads CASKEGLNTGELFF.

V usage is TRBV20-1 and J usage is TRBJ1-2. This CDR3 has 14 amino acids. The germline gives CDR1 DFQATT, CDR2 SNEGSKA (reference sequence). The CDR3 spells CSARGGLTLYGYTF.

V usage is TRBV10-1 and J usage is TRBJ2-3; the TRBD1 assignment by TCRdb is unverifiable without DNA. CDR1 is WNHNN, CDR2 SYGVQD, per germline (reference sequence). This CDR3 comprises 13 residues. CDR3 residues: CASGSGSTDTQYF.

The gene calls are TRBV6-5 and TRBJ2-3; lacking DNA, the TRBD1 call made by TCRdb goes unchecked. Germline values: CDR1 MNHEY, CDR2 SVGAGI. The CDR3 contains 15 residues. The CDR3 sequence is CASSYFGGNTDTQYF.

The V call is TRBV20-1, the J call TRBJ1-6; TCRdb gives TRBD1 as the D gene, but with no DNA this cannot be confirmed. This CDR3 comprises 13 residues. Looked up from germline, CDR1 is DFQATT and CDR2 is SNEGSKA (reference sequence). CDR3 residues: CSTSPSGNSPLHF.

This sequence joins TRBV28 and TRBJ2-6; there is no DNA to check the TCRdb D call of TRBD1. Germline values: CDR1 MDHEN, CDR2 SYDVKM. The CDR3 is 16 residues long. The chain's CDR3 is CASSLRTGSGANVLTF.

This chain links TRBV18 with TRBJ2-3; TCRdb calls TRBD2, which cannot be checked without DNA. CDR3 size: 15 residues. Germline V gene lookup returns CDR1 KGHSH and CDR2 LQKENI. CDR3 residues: CASSPRTLSTDTQYF.

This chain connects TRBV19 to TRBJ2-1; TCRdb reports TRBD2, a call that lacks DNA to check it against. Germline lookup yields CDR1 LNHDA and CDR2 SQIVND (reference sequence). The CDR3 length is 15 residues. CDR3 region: CASTHSGNSYNEQFF. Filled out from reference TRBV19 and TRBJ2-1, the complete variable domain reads DGGITQSPKYLFRKEGQNVTLSCEQNLNHDAMYWYRQDPGQGLRLIYYSQIVNDFQKGDIAEGYSVSREKKESFPLTVTSAQKNPTAFYLCASTHSGNSYNEQFFGPGTRLTVL.

CDR3 amino acids: CASSLDQRASTDTQYF. This rearrangement joins TRBV5-1 to TRBJ2-3. Germline V CDR1 and CDR2: SGHRS, YFSETQ. The CDR3 contains 16 residues.

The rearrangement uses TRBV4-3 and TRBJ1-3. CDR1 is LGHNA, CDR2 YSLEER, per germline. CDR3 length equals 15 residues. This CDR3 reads CASSQDPTTGNTIYF.

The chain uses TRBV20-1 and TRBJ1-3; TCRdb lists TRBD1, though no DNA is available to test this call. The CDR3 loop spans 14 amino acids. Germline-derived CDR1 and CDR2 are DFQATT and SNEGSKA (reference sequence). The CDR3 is CSASHRGTGNTIYF.

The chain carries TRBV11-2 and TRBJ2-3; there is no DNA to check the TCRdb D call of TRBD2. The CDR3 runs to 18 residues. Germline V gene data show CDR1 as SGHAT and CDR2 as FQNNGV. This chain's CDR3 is CASSSHPDSGSGTDTQYF.